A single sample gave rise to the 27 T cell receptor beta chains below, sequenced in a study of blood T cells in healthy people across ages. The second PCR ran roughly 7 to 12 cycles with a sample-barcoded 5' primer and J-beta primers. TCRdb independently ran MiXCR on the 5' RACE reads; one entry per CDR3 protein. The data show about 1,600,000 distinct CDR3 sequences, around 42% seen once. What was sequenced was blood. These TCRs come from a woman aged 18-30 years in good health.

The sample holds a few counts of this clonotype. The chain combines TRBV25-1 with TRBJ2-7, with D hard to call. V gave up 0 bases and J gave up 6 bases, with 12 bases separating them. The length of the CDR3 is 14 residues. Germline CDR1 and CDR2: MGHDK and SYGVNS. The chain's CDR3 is CASSEYSTGSEQYF. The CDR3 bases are TGTGCCAGCAGTGAATATAGTACGGGCTCCGAGCAGTACTTC.

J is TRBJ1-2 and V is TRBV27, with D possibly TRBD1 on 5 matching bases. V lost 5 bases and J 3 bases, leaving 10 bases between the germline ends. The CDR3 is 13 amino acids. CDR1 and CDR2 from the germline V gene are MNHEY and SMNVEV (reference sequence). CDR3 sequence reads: CASSPTVYYGYTF. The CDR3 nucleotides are TGTGCCAGCAGTCCGACAGTTTACTATGGCTACACCTTC.

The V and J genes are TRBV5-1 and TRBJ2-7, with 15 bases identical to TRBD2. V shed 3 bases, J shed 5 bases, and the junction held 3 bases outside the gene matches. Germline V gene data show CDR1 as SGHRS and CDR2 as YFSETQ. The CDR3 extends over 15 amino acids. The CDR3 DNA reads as TGCGCCAGCAGCTGGACTAGCGGGGGGGGCGACGAGCAGTACTTC. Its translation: CASSWTSGGGDEQYF.

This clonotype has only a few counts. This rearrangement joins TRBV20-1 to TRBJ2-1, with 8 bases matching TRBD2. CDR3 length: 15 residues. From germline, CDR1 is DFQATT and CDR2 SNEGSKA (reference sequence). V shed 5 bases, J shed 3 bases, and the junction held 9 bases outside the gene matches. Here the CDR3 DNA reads TGCAGTGCTTCCCATCGGGAGGGGTACTACAATGAGCAGTTCTTC. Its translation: CSASHREGYYNEQFF.

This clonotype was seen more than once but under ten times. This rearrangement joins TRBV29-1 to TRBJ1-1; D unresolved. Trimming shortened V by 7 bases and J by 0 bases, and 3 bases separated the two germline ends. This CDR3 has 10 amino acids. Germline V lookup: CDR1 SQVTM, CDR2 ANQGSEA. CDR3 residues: CSGVNTEAFF. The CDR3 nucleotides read TGCAGCGGGGTGAACACTGAAGCTTTCTTT.

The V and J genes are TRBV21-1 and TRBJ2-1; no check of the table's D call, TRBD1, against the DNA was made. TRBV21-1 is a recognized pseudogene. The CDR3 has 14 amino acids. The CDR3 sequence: CASRKRQGANEQFF. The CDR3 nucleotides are TGTGCCAGCAGGAAGAGGCAGGGGGCCAATGAGCAGTTCTTC.

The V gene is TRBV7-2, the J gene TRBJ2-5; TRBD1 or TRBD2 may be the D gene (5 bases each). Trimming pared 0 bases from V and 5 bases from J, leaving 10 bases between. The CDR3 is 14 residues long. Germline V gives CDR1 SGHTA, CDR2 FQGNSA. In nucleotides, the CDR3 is TGTGCCAGCAGCTTAGCGGGGGTGTGGGAGACCCAGTACTTC. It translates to CASSLAGVWETQYF.

The CDR3 DNA is TGTGCCAGCAGCTTAGCGCGCGGGGCGAACACCGGGGAGCTGTTTTTT. This codes for CASSLARGANTGELFF. The chain couples TRBV7-9 to TRBJ2-2; possible D gene TRBD2, 6 bases. This CDR3 spans 16 amino acids. Trimming pared 0 bases from V and 0 bases from J, leaving 8 bases between. In germline, CDR1 is SEHNR, CDR2 FQNEAQ (reference sequence).

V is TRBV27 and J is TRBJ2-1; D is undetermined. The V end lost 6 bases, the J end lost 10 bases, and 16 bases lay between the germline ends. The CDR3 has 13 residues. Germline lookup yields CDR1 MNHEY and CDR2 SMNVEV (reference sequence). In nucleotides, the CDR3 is TGTGCCAGCAGGCCCGCCGCCCTATACGAGCAGTTCTTC. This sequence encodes CASRPAALYEQFF.

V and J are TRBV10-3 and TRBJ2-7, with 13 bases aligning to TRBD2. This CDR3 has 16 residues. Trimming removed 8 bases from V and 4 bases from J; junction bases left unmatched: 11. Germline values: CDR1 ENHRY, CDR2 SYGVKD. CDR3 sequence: CAIALAGGGGPYEQYF. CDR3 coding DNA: TGTGCCATCGCACTAGCGGGAGGGGGAGGTCCTTACGAGCAGTACTTC.

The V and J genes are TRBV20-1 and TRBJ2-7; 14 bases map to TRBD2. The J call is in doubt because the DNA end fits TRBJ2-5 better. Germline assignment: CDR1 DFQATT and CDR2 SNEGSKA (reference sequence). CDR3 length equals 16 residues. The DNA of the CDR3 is TGCAGTGCTCCCAAGACTAGCGGGAGGGCCCAAGAGACCCAGTACTTC. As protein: CSAPKTSGRAQETQYF.

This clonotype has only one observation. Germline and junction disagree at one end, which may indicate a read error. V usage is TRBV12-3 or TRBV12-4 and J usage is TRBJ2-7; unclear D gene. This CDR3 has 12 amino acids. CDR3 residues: CTSSSNSYEQYF. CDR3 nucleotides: TGTACCAGCAGTTCTAACTCATACGAGCAGTACTTC.

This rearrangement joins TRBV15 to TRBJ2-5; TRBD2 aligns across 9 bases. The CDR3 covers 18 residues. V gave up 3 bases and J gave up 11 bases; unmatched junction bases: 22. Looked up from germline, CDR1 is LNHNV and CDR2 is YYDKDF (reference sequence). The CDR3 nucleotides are TGTGCCACCAGCAGCCCCAGGAGTGTGACTAGCGGCTACAATGAGCAGTACTTC. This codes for CATSSPRSVTSGYNEQYF.

In DNA form, the CDR3 reads TGCAGCGTCGTTAAGGCCAATGAGCAGTACTTC. This gives the protein CSVVKANEQYF. The J gene is TRBJ2-7, the V gene TRBV29-1; D is unresolved. Germline CDR1 is SQVTM and CDR2 is ANQGSEA. V dropped 6 bases and J dropped 7 bases, with 13 bases sitting between them. CDR3 length: 11 residues.

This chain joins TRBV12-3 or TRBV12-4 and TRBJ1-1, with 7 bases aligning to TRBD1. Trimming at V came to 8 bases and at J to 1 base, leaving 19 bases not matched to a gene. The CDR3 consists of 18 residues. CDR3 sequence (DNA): TGTGCCAGCCCGAACGGCAGCAGAACAAAGGGGGCGAACACTGAAGCTTTCTTT. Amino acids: CASPNGSRTKGANTEAFF.

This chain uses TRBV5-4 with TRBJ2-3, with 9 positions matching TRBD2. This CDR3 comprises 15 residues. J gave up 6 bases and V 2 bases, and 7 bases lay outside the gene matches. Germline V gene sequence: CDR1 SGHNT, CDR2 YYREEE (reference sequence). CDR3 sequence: CASSLAGGSLDTQYF. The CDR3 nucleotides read TGTGCCAGCAGCTTAGCGGGGGGCTCTTTGGATACGCAGTATTTT.

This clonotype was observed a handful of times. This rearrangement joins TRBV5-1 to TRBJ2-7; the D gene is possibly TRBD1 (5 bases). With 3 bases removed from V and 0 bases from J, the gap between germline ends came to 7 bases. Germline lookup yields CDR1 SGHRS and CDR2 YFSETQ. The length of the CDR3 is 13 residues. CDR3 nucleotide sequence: TGCGCCAGCAGCTCGACAGCCTCCTACGAGCAGTACTTC. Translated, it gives CASSSTASYEQYF.

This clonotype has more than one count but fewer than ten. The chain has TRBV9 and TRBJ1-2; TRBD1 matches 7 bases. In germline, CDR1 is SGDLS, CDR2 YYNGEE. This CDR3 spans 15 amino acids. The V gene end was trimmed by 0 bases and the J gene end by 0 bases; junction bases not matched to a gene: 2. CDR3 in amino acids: CASSVGDSTNYGYTF. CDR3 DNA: TGTGCCAGCAGCGTAGGGGACAGTACTAACTATGGCTACACCTTC.

In DNA form, the CDR3 reads TGTGCCAGCAGCTTAGCGGCCAGGCTCCCCACCGAGACCCAGTACTTC. This translates into CASSLAARLPTETQYF. The chain combines TRBV7-2 with TRBJ2-5; no firm D call. The V gene's germline CDR1 is SGHTA and CDR2 FQGNSA. The CDR3 is 16 residues long. Trimming took off 0 bases at V and 5 bases at J, with 16 bases between the two ends.

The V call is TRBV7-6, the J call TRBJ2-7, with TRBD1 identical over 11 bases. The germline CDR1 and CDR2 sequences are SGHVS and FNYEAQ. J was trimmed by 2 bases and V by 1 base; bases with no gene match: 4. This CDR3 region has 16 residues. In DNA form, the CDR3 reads TGTGCCAGCAGCTTAGAAGGGACAGGGGGAGCCTACGAGCAGTACTTC. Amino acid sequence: CASSLEGTGGAYEQYF.

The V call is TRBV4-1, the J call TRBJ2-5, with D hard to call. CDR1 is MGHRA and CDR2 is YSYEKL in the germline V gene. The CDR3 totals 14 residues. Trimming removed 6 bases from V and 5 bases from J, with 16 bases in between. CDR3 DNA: TGCGCCAGCAGGGAAGAGAGGTCGTTGGAGACCCAGTACTTC. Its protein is CASREERSLETQYF.

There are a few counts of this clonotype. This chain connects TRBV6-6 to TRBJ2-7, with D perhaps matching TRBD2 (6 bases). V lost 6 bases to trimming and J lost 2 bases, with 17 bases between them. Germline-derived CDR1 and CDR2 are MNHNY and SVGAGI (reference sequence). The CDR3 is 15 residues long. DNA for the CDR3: TGTGCCAGCAGCTATCGCGGGACGAGGACCTACGAGCAGTACTTC. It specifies CASSYRGTRTYEQYF.

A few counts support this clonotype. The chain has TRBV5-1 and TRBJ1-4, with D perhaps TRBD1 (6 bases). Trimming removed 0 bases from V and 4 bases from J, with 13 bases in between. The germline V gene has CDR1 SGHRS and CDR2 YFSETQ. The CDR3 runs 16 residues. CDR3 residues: CASSLGPGQLNEKLFF. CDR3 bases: TGCGCCAGCAGCTTGGGGCCCGGACAGCTTAATGAAAAACTGTTTTTT.

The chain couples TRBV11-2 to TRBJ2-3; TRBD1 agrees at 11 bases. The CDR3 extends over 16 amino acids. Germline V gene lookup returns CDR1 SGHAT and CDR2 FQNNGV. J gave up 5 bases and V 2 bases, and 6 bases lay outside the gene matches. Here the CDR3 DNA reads TGTGCCAGCAGCTTATTTGAGGGACAGGGGGTAGATACGCAGTATTTT. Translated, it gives CASSLFEGQGVDTQYF.

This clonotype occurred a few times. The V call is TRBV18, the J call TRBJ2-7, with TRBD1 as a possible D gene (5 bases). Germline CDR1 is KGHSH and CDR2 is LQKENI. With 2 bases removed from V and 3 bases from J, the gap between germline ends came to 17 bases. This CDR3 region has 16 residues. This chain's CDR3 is CASSPMQGIYSYEQYF. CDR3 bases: TGTGCCAGCTCACCAATGCAGGGCATATATAGCTACGAGCAGTACTTC.

DNA for the CDR3: TGCAGCGCCGCGCCCCGCAACACGAATACGCAGTATTTT. This gives the protein CSAAPRNTNTQYF. V gene TRBV20-1 combines with J gene TRBJ2-3; D is unresolved. This CDR3 is 13 amino acids long. The germline CDR1 and CDR2 sequences are DFQATT and SNEGSKA (reference sequence).

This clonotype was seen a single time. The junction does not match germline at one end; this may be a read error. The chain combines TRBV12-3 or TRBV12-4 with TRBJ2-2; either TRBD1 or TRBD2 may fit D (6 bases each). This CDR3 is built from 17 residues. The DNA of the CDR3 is TGTGCCAGCAGCTTAGGGGGGAGGACTACTTACACCGGGGAGCTGTTTTTT. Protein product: CASSLGGRTTYTGELFF.